The rows below give T cell receptor beta chains drawn from one sample of a study of blood T cell repertoires in COVID-19. Assay: immunoSEQ multiplex PCR; the TCRdb copy retains only in-frame clones and omits some. Among more than 200,000 clones, approximately 87% were seen once, and the ten largest hold over 2%. The sequencing sample was made of peripheral blood. The source is a woman in her 50s with acute or convalescent COVID-19. CDR3s include the opening cysteine and the closing phenylalanine or tryptophan. Each record gives: CDR3 length, clone size, J gene, V gene, D gene, CDR3 protein, CDR3 DNA. A D gene is named only where the DNA matches it firmly. Size values are once, few and many counts, or a class for expanded clones, and some rows have none.

>11|-|TRBJ2-7|TRBV10-3|-
CAIAGEDEQYF
TGTGCCATCGCAGGGGAAGACGAGCAGTACTTC
>16|-|TRBJ2-5|TRBV3-1/TRBV3-2|TRBD2
CASSPAGLAGLETQYF
TGTGCCAGCAGCCCGGCAGGACTAGCGGGTTTAGAGACCCAGTACTTC
>16|-|TRBJ2-3|TRBV28|TRBD2
CASSLVSSGATDTQYF
TGTGCCAGCAGTTTGGTGTCTAGCGGGGCCACAGATACGCAGTATTTT
>12|-|TRBJ1-1|TRBV18|-
CASSPRGAEAFF
TGTGCCAGCTCACCACGGGGGGCTGAAGCTTTCTTT
>15|-|TRBJ2-1|TRBV28|TRBD2
CASTAEASGYNEQFF
TGTGCCAGCACCGCCGAGGCTAGCGGATACAATGAGCAGTTCTTC
>13|few|TRBJ1-3|TRBV9|-
CASSVNSGNTIYF
TGTGCCAGCAGCGTTAACTCTGGAAACACCATATATTTT
>16|-|TRBJ2-5|TRBV18|TRBD2
CASSRSLAANQETQYF
TGTGCCAGCTCACGGAGCCTAGCGGCTAACCAAGAGACCCAGTACTTC
>16|-|TRBJ2-2|TRBV11-2|-
CASSLVQGNFAGELFF
TGTGCCAGCAGCTTAGTACAGGGTAACTTCGCCGGGGAGCTGTTTTTT
>15|-|TRBJ1-1|TRBV2|-
CASSLLGQGNTEAFF
TGTGCCAGCAGTCTCTTAGGTCAGGGGAACACTGAAGCTTTCTTT
>14|-|TRBJ2-5|TRBV20-1|TRBD2
CSASRGGRSETQYF
TGCAGTGCTAGTCGCGGGGGGCGATCGGAGACCCAGTACTTC
>13|-|TRBJ2-7|TRBV27|-
CAKQFRGRDEQYF
TGTGCCAAGCAGTTCAGGGGTCGCGACGAGCAGTACTTC
>15|-|TRBJ2-3|TRBV19|TRBD1
CASSIVTGRTDTQYF
TGTGCCAGTAGTATAGTGACAGGGCGAACAGATACGCAGTATTTT
>17|-|TRBJ2-3|TRBV5-4|TRBD2
CASSRTLTSGSTDTQYF
TGTGCCAGCAGCCGAACCCTGACTAGCGGGAGCACAGATACGCAGTATTTT
>12|-|TRBJ1-2|TRBV9|TRBD1
CASSVTGDGYTF
TGTGCCAGCAGCGTAACAGGGGATGGCTACACCTTC
>15|-|TRBJ2-5|TRBV9|-
CASSLRQGGPETQYF
TGTGCCAGCAGCCTCCGACAGGGAGGTCCAGAGACCCAGTACTTC
>14|-|TRBJ1-1|TRBV5-1|-
CASSPGHTNTEAFF
TGCGCCAGCAGCCCCGGACACACGAACACTGAAGCTTTCTTT
>15|-|TRBJ1-1|TRBV28|-
CASSLPGTMNTEAFF
TGTGCCAGCAGCCTTCCCGGGACAATGAACACTGAAGCTTTCTTT
>15|-|TRBJ1-2|TRBV6-2/TRBV6-3|TRBD1
CASSRARDRGYGYTF
TGTGCCAGCAGTCGGGCCCGAGACAGGGGCTATGGCTACACCTTC